This T cell receptor beta chain derives from a study of blood T cell repertoires in COVID-19 (dated by TCRdb to 2020 to 2021). Study-level background: Collaborator samples came from the United States, Italy and Spain and covered acute and convalescent phases of COVID-19. The prospective study material was composed of cDNA or gDNA derived from T cells, B-cell-depleted T cells, or PBMCs. Deeply sampled blood TCRbeta repertoires from subjects exposed to, actively infected with, or recovered from COVID-19 were included in the dataset. The repertoires were released in a freely available public database intended as a resource for research on the immune response to SARS-CoV-2. Samples came from the ongoing ImmuneRACE study (first 160 participants) plus 1,254 subjects from 6 global collaborators. A de-identified subject ID, COVID-19 status, age in years and sex were almost always included in the sample metadata. HLA class I and class II types, where available, came from metadata supplied by the sample provider rather than from assay-based typing.

Whole blood was collected in K2EDTA tubes by collaborating institutions according to the institutions' own protocols. For TCRbeta analysis, collaborators shipped samples as frozen whole blood, isolated PBMCs, or DNA extracted from either of those sample types. From the germline V gene, CDR1 is MGHDK and CDR2 is SYGVNS. Deletion took 2 bases off V and 7 bases off J, with a span of 15 bases between the germline ends. From the cysteine up to the phenylalanine, the CDR3 has a length of 16 residues. Only the CDR3 DNA stays, 48 bases, in frame from base 1. For this clone: The target of this receptor is not known. No base quality information exists; no much larger clone differs at one position.

Results and caveats for the whole study, not just this receptor: The quantity of clinical and demographic metadata differed by source and by participant and was supplied without curation.

TCRbeta CDR3 regions were amplified from genomic DNA using the immunoSEQ Assay, a bias-controlled multiplex PCR. The original pipeline was this. The number of nucleated cells in each sample was estimated by amplification of reference gene primers within the assay. To quantify the absolute abundance of each unique TCRbeta CDR3 rearrangement, sequence reads were collapsed and filtered. For each sample, productive Simpson clonality was calculated by taking the square root of Simpson's diversity index across productive rearrangements. Imported from immuneACCESS, the table was reduced by TCRdb to in-frame sequences with V and J called. These copies leave out some clones; in studies compared against another copy, an unresolved V gene accounts for under half, and the cause of the remainder is not known. V and J calls and clone size are as listed in that table; D and trimming were resolved from the DNA. The sample table shows approximately 360,000 clones, and around 89% are seen once. Around 7% of the sample rests with the top ten.

The sequence was collected from a young man with active or convalescent COVID-19. Sequencing input: peripheral blood. The chain was built from TRBV25-1 and TRBJ1-6; too little of a D gene remains to name it. The CDR3 protein is CASSENWERGNSPLHF. At the DNA level, the sequence is TGTGCCAGCAGTGAAAATTGGGAGAGAGGAAATTCACCCCTCCACTTT.